Here is one T cell receptor beta chain with its context. The data were taken from a study of T cell changes during pregnancy in multiple sclerosis. Germline V gives CDR1 SGHVS, CDR2 FQNEAQ. V shed 7 bases and J 1 base; nucleotides not matched to a gene: 14. CDR3 size: 17 residues. Here immunoSEQ multiplex PCR was the method, and the copy in TCRdb shows in-frame clones only, minus some. The sample includes under 50,000 clones, 85% to 95% of them seen just once. Material: CD8+ T cells from peripheral blood mononuclear cells, obtained in the first trimester of pregnancy. The chain has TRBV7-8 and TRBJ2-5, with 8 nucleotides matching TRBD2. This TCR derives from a female donor with multiple sclerosis, enrolled in a pregnancy study. Written as DNA, the CDR3 is TGTGCCAGCACCCAAGCCATCCCTCTAGCGGGCCAAGAGACCCAGTACTTC. It yields the protein CASTQAIPLAGQETQYF.